This TCR beta chain appears in the sequencing data of a study of T cells in Graves' hyperthyroidism and ophthalmopathy. Across the study: The blood sample was taken at first diagnosis, before treatment began.

Study conclusions and caveats: A 13 V-J signature model discriminated ophthalmopathy versus stable hyperthyroidism. Most thyroid clonotypes expanded above 0.001 appeared in blood too.

V was clipped by 4 bases and J by 5 bases, with 16 bases between them. Germline CDR1 is KGHDR and CDR2 is SFDVKD. This CDR3 is 15 amino acids long. Patients having uncontrolled infection, another autoimmune disease, pregnancy or lactation were not included. The CDR3 regions of TCR beta were amplified from RNA transcripts. First-round RT-PCR of the TCR CDR3 relied on the HTBI primer set. TCRdb ran MiXCR on the multiplex PCR reads and lists one entry per CDR3 protein. This table has more than 650,000 distinct CDR3 sequences, about 14% appearing once. This clonotype was recorded at least ten times. The target antigen is unknown.

This rearrangement joins TRBV24-1 to TRBJ2-5; D assignment may be TRBD1 or TRBD2 (5 bases each). This TCR was recovered from a woman between 18 and 29 years old with Graves' hyperthyroidism. Input material: blood. CDR3: CATSDPGTGRETQYF. CDR3 nucleotides: TGTGCCACCAGTGACCCTGGGACGGGCAGGGAGACCCAGTACTTC.